This TCR beta chain was documented in a study of CD8+ T cells in alopecia areata (dated by TCRdb to 2016 to 2019). Regarding the research as a whole: The treated patients, all with moderate-to-severe alopecia areata, were enrolled in an open-label pilot trial of oral tofacitinib given at 5 to 10 mg twice daily. Scalp tissue and sorted CD4+ and CD8+ peripheral blood T cells from patchy and totalis/universalis alopecia areata patients and from healthy controls were covered by human TCRbeta sequencing. RNA was extracted with the PAXgene miRNA kit for fixed scalp, the miRNeasy kit for PBMCs, and the RNeasy kit for mouse skin. In both human patients and the C3H/HeJ mouse model, the study applied high-throughput TCRbeta sequencing to look at T cell clonal expansion in alopecia areata. Biopsies were taken from tofacitinib-treated patients at baseline and again at 4 and 24 weeks into treatment, and several of those patients also had a later scalp biopsy. Tofacitinib was administered for 6 to 18 months, and 6 months of follow-up off drug were then conducted to assess delayed response and recurrence. Amplification of TCRbeta CDR3 regions was done by immunoSEQ multiplex PCR using 35 Vbeta forward primers and 13 Jbeta reverse primers. Disease severity in treated patients was measured with the SALT score, which quantifies the percentage of affected scalp surface area. Scalp clonality was compared across normal scalp (n=4), patchy alopecia areata scalp (n=8), and alopecia totalis/universalis scalp (n=8).

In light of the paper, this sample's time point label describes: 24 weeks on oral tofacitinib. The treatment or condition tag for this specimen amounts to: oral pan-JAK inhibitor, 5-10 mg twice daily. From alopecia areata patients, peripheral blood was collected along with lesional scalp punch biopsies. PBMCs were separated by density centrifugation and stained for CD3, CD4 and CD8, after which CD4+ and CD8+ T cells were sorted on a FACSAria. The library was prepared using the immunoSEQ multiplex PCR assay. RNA was extracted from all samples and reverse transcribed into cDNA as template for TCR sequencing. SuperScript III was used for first-strand cDNA synthesis, primed with a 2:1 mix of oligo-dT and random hexamers. A synthetic immune receptor repertoire was used to assess amplification bias, and residual bias was removed computationally. Regarding the original processing steps: Raw reads were preprocessed for error removal, and CDR3 was defined according to IMGT conventions as running from the conserved cysteine to phenylalanine. To get clonality, Shannon entropy was normalized by log2 of the number of productive unique TCRs and the result was subtracted from 1. Scalp TCRbeta sequences were cross-referenced with sorted blood CD4 and CD8 repertoires so that the CD4 or CD8 identity of scalp clones could be inferred. Not all clones reach the TCRdb copy of this immuneACCESS table, which keeps in-frame sequences only. Checked studies attribute under half of the gap to unresolved V genes and leave the rest unexplained. V, J and clone size are those of that table, while D and trimming were read from the DNA. The sample profile shows roughly 110,000 clones; 80% to 85% of them were found once. The ten biggest clones cover under 25% of the sample.

Taken from the germline V gene, the CDR1 and CDR2 loops are MNHEY and SVGAGI. The cysteine opens and the phenylalanine closes a CDR3 of 15 amino acids. Just CDR3 DNA is preserved here, 45 bases in frame from base 1. Unmatched junction bases come to 2, with V trimmed by 5 bases and J by 2 bases. Overall study outcomes, separate from this receptor: Many expanded lesional clones persisted in scalp and blood during tofacitinib treatment, which may partly explain relapse after stopping treatment. Shared TCR sequences between patients were less evident than in mice, which may be partly attributable to HLA diversity in the patient population. Unlike mouse skin, which is dominated by gammadelta T cells, normal human skin has resident alphabeta T cells that are also sequenced, and this complicates analysis of the scalp TCR repertoire. Tofacitinib significantly decreased scalp clonality and the number of expanded CD8+ clones among the top 100 scalp clones. Because the treated cohort was small and included a single nonresponder, larger studies are needed to assess links between baseline CD8+ expansion and response. Compared with normal scalp, lesional scalp had higher clonality and more expanded CD8+ clones, particularly in alopecia totalis/universalis, a pattern that suggests antigenic drive.

On this clone itself: Its antigen remains undetermined. Base qualities are not provided; no much larger clone lies one nucleotide away.

The receptor was derived from a human donor with alopecia areata. Specimen: CD8+ T cells sorted from blood, collected at week 24, from a patient treated with tofacitinib. The chain is assembled from TRBV6-5 and TRBJ2-3; the central 12 bases match TRBD2. The nucleotide sequence is given as TGTGCCAGCAGTCTAGCGGGGGGGGTCACAGATACGCAGTATTTT. This encodes CASSLAGGVTDTQYF.